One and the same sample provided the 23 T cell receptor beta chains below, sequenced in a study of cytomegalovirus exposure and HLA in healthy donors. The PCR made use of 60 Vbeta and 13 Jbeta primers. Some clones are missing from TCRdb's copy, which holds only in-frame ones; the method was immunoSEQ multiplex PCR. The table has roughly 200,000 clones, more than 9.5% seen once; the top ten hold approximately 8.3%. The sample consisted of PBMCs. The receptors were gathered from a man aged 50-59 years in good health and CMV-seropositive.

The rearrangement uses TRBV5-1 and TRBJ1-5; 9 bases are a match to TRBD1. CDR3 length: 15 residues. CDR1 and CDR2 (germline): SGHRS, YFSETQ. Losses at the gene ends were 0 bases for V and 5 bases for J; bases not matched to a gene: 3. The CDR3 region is CASSLGDRDDQPQHF. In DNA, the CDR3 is TGCGCCAGCAGCTTGGGGGACAGGGACGATCAGCCCCAGCATTTT.

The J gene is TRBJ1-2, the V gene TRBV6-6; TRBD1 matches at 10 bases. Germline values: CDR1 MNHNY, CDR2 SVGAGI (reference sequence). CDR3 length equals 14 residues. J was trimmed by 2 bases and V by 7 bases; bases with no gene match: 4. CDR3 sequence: CASILGQGNYGYTF. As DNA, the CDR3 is TGTGCCAGCATCCTGGGACAGGGGAACTATGGCTACACCTTC.

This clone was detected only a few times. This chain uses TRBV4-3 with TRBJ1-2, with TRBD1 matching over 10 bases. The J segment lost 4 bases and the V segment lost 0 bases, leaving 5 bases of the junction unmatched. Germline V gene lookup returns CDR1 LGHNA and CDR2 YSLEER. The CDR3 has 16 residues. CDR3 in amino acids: CASSQEPGQGIYGYTF. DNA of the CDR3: TGCGCCAGCAGCCAAGAACCGGGACAGGGGATCTATGGCTACACCTTC.

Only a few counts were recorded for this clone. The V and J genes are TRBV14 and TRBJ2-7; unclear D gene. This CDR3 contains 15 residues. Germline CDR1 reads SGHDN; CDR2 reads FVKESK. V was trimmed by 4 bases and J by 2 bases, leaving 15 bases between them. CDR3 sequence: CASSLSDWATYEQYF. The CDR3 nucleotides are TGTGCCAGCAGCCTTTCAGATTGGGCGACCTACGAGCAGTACTTC.

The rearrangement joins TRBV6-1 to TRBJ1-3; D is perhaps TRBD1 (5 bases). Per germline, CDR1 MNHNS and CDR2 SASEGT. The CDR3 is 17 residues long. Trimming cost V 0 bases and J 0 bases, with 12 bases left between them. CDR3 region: CASSEAFWGTSGNTIYF. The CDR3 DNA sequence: TGTGCCAGCAGTGAAGCTTTCTGGGGCACCTCTGGAAACACCATATATTTT.

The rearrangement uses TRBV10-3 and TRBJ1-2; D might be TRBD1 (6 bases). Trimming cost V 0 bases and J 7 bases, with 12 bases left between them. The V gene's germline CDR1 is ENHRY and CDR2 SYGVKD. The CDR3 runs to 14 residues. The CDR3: CAISESNREAGYTF. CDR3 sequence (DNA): TGTGCCATCAGTGAGTCGAACAGGGAAGCTGGCTACACCTTC.

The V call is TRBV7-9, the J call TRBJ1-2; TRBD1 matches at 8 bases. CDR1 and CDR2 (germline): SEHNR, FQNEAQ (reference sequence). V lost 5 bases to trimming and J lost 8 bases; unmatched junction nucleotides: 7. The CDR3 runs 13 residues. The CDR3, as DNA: TGTGCCAGCAGCATACTCCGGGACAGGGGCTACACCTTC. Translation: CASSILRDRGYTF.

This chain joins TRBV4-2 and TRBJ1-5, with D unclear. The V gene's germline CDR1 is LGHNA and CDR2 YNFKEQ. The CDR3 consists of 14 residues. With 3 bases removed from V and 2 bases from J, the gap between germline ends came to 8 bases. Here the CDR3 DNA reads TGTGCCAGCAGCCAGGGCTCGGGCAATCAGCCCCAGCATTTT. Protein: CASSQGSGNQPQHF.

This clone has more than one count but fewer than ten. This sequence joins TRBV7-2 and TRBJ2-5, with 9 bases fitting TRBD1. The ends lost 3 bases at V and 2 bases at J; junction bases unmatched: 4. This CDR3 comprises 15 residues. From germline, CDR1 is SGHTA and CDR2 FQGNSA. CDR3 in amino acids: CASSLNGQGQETQYF. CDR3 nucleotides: TGTGCCAGCAGCTTGAACGGACAGGGGCAAGAGACCCAGTACTTC.

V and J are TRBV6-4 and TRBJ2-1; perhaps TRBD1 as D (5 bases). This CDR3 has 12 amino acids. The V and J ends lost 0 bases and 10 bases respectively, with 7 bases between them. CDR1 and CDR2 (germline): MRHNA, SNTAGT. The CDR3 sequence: CASSDSRGEQFF. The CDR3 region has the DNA TGTGCCAGCAGTGACTCAAGGGGAGAGCAGTTCTTC.

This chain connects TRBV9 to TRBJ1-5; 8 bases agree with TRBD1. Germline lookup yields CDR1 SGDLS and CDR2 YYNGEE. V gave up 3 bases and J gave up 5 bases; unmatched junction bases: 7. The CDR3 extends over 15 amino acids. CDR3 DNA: TGTGCCAGCAGCGCGCAGGGGGCCAGCCATCAGCCCCAGCATTTT. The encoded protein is CASSAQGASHQPQHF.

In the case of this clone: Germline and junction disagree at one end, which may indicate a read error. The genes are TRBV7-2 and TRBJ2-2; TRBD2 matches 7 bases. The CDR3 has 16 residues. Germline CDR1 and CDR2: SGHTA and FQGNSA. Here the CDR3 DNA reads TGTGCCAGCAGCCTAGCCGGGACTACGAACACCGGGGAGCTGTTTTTT. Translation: CASSLAGTTNTGELFF.

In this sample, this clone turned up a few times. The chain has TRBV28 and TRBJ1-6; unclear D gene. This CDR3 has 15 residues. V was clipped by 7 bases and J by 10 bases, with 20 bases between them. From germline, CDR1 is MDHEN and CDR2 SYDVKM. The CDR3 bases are TGTGCCAGCACCCTTTCCGGGAGTCCGGAATCACCCCTCCACTTT. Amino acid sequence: CASTLSGSPESPLHF.

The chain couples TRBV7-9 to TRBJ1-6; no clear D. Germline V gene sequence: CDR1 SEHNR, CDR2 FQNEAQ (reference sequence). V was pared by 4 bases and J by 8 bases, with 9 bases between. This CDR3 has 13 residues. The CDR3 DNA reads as TGTGCCAGCAGCTCCGGGTCTGATTCACCCCTCCACTTT. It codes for CASSSGSDSPLHF.

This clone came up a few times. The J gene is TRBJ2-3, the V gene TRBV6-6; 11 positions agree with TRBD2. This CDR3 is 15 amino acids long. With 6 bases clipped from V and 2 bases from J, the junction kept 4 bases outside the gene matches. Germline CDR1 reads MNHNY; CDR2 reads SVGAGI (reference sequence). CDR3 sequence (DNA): TGTGCCAGCAGCATACTAGCGGGAGTCACAGATACGCAGTATTTT. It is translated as CASSILAGVTDTQYF.

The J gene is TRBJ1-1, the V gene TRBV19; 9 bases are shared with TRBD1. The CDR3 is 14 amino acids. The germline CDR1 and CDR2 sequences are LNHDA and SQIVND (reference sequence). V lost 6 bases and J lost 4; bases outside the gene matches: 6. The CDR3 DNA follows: TGTGCCAGTAGCGAACAGGGGGCGAGCACTGAAGCTTTCTTT. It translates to CASSEQGASTEAFF. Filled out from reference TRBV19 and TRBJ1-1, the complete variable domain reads DGGITQSPKYLFRKEGQNVTLSCEQNLNHDAMYWYRQDPGQGLRLIYYSQIVNDFQKGDIAEGYSVSREKKESFPLTVTSAQKNPTAFYLCASSEQGASTEAFFGQGTRLTVV.

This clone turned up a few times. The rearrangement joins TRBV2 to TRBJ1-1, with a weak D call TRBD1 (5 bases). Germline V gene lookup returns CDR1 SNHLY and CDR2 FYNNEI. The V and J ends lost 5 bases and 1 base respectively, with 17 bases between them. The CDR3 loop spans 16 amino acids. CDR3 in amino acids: CASSHERDSTNTEAFF. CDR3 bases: TGTGCCAGCAGTCACGAACGGGACTCAACGAACACTGAAGCTTTCTTT.

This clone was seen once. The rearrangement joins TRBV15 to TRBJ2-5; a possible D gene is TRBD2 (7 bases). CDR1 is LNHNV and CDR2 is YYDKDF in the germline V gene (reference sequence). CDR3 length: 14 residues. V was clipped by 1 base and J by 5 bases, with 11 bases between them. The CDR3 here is CATSRVRGGETQYF. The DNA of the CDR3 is TGTGCCACCAGCAGAGTCAGGGGAGGGGAGACCCAGTACTTC.

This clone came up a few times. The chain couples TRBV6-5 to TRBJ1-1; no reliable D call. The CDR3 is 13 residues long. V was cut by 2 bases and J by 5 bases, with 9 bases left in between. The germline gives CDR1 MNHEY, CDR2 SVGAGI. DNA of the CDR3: TGTGCCAGCAGTTACGGTTCAGGAACTGAAGCTTTCTTT. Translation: CASSYGSGTEAFF.

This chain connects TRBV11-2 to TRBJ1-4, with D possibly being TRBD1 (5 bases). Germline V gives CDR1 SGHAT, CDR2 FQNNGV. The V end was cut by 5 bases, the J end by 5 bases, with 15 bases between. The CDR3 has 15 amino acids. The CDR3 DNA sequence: TGTGCCAGCAGCGCGGACGGCGGGGGGAATGAAAAACTGTTTTTT. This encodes CASSADGGGNEKLFF.

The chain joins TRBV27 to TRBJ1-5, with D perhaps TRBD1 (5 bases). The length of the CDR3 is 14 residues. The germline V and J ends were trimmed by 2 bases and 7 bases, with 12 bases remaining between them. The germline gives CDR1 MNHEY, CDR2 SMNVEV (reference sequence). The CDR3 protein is CASSLLGRDQPQHF. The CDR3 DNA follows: TGTGCCAGCAGTTTACTAGGGCGGGACCAGCCCCAGCATTTT.

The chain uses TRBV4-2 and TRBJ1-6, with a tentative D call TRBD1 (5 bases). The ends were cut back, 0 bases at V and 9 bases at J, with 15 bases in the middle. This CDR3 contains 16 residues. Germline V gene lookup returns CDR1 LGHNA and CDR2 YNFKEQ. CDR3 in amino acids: CASSQEGAGLGSPLHF. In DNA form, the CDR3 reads TGTGCCAGCAGCCAAGAAGGTGCGGGACTAGGTTCACCCCTCCACTTT.

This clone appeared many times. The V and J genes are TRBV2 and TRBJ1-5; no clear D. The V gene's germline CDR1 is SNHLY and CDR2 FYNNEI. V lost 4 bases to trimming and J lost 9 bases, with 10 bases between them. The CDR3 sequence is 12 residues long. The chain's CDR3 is CASSGGSGPQHF. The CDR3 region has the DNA TGTGCCAGCAGTGGAGGTTCCGGGCCCCAGCATTTT.